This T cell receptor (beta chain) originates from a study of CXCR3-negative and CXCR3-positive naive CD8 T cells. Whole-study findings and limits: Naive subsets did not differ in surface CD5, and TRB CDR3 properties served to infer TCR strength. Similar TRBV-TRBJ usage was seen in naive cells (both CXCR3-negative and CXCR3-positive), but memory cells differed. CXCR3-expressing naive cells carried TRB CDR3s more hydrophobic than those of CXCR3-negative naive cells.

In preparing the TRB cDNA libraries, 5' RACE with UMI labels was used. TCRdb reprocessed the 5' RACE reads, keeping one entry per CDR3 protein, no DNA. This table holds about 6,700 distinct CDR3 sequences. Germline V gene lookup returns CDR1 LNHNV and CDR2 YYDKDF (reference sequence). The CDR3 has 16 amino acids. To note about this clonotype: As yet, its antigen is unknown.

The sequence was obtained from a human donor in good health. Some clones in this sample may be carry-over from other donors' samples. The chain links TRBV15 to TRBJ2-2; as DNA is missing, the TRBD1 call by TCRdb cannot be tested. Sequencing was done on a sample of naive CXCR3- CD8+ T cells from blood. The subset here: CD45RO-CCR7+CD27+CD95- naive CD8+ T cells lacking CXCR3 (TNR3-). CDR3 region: CATSRPRDRGDGELFF.